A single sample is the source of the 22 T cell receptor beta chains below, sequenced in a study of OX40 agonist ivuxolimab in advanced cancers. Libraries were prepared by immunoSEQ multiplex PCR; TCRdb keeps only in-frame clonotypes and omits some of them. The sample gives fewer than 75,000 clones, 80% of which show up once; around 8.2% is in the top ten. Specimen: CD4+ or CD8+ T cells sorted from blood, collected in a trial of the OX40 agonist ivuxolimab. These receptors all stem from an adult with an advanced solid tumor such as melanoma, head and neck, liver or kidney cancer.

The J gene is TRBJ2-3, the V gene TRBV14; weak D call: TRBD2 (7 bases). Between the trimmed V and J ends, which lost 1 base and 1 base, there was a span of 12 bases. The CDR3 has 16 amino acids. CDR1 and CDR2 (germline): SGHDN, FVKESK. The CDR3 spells CASSQGLGGRTDTQYF. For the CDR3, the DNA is TGTGCCAGCAGCCAAGGACTCGGGGGGCGCACAGATACGCAGTATTTT.

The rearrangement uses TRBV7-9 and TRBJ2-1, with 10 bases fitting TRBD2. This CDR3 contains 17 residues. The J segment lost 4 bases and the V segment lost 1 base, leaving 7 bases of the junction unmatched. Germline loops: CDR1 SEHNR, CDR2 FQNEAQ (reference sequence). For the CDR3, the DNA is TGTGCCAGCAGCTTAGTAGCGGGGACTAGCGTGTACAATGAGCAGTTCTTC. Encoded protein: CASSLVAGTSVYNEQFF.

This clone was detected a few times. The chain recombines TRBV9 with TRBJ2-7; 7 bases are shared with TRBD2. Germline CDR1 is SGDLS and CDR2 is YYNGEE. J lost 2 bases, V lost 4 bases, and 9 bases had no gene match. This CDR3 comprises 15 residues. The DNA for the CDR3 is TGTGCCAGCAGCCCCGACGGCGGGGGAACCTACGAGCAGTACTTC. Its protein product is CASSPDGGGTYEQYF.

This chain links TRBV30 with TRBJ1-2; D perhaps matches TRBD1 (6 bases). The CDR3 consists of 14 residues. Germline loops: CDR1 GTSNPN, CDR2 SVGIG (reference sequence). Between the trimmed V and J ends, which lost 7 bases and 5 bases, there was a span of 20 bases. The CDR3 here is CASIPKDRNYGYTF. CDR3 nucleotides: TGTGCCTCTATTCCGAAAGACAGGAATTATGGCTACACCTTC.

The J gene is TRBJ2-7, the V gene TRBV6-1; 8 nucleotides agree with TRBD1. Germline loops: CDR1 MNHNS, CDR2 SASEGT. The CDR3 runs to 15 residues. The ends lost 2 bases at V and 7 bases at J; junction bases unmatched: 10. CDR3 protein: CASSEHGQGSREQYF. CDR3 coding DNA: TGTGCCAGCAGTGAACACGGACAGGGAAGTAGAGAGCAGTACTTC.

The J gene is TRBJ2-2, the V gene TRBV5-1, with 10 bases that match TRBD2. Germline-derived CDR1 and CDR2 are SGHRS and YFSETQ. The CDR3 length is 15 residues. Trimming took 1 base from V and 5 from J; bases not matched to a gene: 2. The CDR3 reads CASSLLAGETGELFF. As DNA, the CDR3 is TGCGCCAGCAGCTTGCTAGCGGGAGAAACCGGGGAGCTGTTTTTT. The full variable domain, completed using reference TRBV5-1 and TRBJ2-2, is KAGVTQTPRYLIKTRGQQVTLSCSPISGHRSVSWYQQTPGQGLQFLFEYFSETQRNKGNFPGRFSGRQFSNSRSEMNVSTLELGDSALYLCASSLLAGETGELFFGEGSRLTVL.

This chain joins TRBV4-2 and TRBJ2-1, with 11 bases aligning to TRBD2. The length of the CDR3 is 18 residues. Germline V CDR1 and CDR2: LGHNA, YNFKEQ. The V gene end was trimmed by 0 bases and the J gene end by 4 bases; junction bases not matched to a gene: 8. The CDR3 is CASSQDMAGTSGYNEQFF. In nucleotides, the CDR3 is TGTGCCAGCAGCCAAGACATGGCCGGGACTAGCGGTTACAATGAGCAGTTCTTC.

CDR3 residues: CASSQWIMNTEAFF. Here the CDR3 DNA reads TGCGCCAGCAGCCAATGGATTATGAACACTGAAGCTTTCTTT. The V and J genes are TRBV4-1 and TRBJ1-1; D is unresolved. The CDR3 is 14 residues long. Germline V lookup: CDR1 MGHRA, CDR2 YSYEKL. V was shortened by 2 bases and J by 0 bases, with 7 bases between the two germline ends.

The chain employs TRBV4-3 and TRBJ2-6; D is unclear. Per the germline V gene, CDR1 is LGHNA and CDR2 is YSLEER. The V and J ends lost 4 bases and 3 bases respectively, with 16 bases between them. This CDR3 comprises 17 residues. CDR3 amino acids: CASSPDLLESGANVLTF. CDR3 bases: TGCGCCAGCAGCCCCGACTTGCTGGAGAGTGGGGCCAACGTCCTGACTTTC.

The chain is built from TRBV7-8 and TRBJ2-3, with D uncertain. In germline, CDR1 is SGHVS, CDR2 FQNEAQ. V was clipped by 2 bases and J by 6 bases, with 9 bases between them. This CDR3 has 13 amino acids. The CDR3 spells CASSLMWKDTQYF. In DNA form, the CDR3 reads TGTGCCAGCAGCTTAATGTGGAAGGATACGCAGTATTTT.

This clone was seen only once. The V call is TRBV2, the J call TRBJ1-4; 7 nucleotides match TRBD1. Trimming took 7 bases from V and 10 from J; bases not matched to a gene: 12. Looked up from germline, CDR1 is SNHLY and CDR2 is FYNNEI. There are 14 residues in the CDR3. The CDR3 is CASKNDRVEGKLFF. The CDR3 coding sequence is TGTGCCAGCAAAAACGACAGGGTAGAAGGAAAACTGTTTTTT.

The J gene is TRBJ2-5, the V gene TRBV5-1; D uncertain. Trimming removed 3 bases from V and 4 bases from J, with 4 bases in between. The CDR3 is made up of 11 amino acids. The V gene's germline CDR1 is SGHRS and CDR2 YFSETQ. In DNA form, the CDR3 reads TGCGCCAGCAGCTCAGGAGAGACCCAGTACTTC. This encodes CASSSGETQYF.

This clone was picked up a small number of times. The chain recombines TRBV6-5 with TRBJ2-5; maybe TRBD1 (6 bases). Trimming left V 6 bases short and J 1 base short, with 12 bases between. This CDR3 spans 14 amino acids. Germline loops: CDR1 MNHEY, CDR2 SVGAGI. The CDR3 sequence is CASRKDSFQETQYF. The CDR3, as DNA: TGTGCCAGCAGGAAGGACAGCTTCCAAGAGACCCAGTACTTC.

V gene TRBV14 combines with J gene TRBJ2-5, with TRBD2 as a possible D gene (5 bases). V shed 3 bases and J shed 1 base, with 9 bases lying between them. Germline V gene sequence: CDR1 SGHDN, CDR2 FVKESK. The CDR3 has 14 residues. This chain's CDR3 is CASSHNRGQETQYF. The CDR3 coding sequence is TGTGCCAGCAGCCACAATCGGGGCCAAGAGACCCAGTACTTC.

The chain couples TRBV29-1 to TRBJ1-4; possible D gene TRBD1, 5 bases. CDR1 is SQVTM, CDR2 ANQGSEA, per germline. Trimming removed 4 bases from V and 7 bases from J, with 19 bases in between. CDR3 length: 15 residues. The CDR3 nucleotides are TGCAGCGTTGTTAATGAGCAGGGAAGGGCTGAAAAACTGTTTTTT. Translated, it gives CSVVNEQGRAEKLFF. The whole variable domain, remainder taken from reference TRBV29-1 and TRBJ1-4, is SAVISQKPSRDICQRGTSLTIQCQVDSQVTMMFWYRQQPGQSLTLIATANQGSEATYESGFVIDKFPISRPNLTFSTLTVSNMSPEDSSIYLCSVVNEQGRAEKLFFGSGTQLSVL.

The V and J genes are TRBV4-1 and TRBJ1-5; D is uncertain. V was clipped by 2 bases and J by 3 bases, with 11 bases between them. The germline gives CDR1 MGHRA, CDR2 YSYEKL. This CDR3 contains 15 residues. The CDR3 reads CASSQTGSYNQPQHF. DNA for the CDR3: TGCGCCAGCAGCCAAACCGGGTCCTACAATCAGCCCCAGCATTTT.

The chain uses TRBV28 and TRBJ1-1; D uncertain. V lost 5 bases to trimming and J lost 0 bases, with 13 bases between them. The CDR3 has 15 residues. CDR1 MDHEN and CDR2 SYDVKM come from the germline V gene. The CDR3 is CASSRVYGMNTEAFF. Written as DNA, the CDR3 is TGTGCCAGCAGTAGGGTTTACGGGATGAACACTGAAGCTTTCTTT.

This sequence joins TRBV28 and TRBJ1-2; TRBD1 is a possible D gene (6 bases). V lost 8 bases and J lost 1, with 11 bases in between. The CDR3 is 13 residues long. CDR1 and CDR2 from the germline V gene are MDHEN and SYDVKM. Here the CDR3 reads CASQGQFNYGYTF. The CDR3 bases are TGTGCCAGCCAAGGACAGTTTAACTATGGCTACACCTTC.

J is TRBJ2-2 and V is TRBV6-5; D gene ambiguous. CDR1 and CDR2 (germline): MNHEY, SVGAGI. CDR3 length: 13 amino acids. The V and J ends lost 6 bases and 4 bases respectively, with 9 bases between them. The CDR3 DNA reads TGTGCCAGCAGCGAAACTGGCACCGGGGAGCTGTTTTTT. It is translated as CASSETGTGELFF.

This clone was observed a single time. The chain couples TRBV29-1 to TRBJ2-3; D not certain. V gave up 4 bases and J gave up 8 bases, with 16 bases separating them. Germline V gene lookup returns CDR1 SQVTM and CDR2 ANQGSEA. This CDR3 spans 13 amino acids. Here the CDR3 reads CSVVGSPRATQYF. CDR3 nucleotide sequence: TGCAGCGTTGTCGGCTCCCCCCGCGCTACGCAGTATTTT.

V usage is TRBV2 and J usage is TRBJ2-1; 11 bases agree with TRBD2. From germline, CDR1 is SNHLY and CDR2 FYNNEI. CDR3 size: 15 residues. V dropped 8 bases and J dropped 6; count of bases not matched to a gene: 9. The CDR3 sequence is CASLSGLAGGNEQFF. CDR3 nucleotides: TGTGCCAGCTTGTCCGGACTAGCGGGTGGCAATGAGCAGTTCTTC.

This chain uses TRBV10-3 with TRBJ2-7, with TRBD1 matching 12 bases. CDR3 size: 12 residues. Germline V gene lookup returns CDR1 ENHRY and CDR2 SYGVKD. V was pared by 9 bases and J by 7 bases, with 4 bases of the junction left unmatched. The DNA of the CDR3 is TGTGCCATGGGACAGGGGGCGGGAGAGCAGTACTTC. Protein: CAMGQGAGEQYF.